The 32 T cell receptor beta chains below all came from one sample that was sequenced in a study of identical twins. TCRdb recomputed calls from the 5' RACE reads with MiXCR, one row per CDR3 protein. This sample has about 900,000 distinct CDR3 sequences, with approximately 13% found just once. This sample also appeared in a second study, on yellow fever vaccine responses in identical twins.

Sequencing was done on a sample of PBMCs. The receptors come from a woman aged 18 to 35 in good health.

The gene calls are TRBV21-1 and TRBJ2-3; the DNA was not compared with TRBD2, the D call given in the table. TRBV21-1 is noted as a pseudogene. This CDR3 comprises 19 residues. The CDR3 spells CASSPPRWAGGLGTDTQYF. The CDR3 DNA is TGTGCCAGCAGCCCCCCCCGCTGGGCAGGTGGGTTGGGCACAGATACGCAGTATTTT.

This clonotype was counted a few times. CDR3 residues: CASSPSGGPGREQYF. CDR3 sequence (DNA): TGTGCCAGCAGCCCATCAGGAGGTCCGGGTCGCGAGCAGTACTTC. This chain links TRBV7-2 with TRBJ2-7, with a tentative D call TRBD2 (5 bases). The V end was cut by 5 bases, the J end by 6 bases, with 20 bases between. This CDR3 has 15 residues. Germline V gene data show CDR1 as SGHTA and CDR2 as FQGNSA.

Remarks on this clonotype: Just one base apart from a much larger clone, this may be a read error. This chain links TRBV6-5 with TRBJ2-1; D is ambiguous. The CDR3 runs to 13 residues. V lost 2 bases and J 6 bases, leaving 8 bases between the germline ends. CDR1 is MNHEY, CDR2 SVGAGI, per germline. The CDR3 DNA is TGTGCCAGCAGTTACGACCACTGCAATGAGCAGTTCTTC. Translation: CASSYDHCNEQFF.

This clonotype was observed a few times. The rearrangement joins TRBV6-1 to TRBJ1-5; 8 positions match TRBD1. J lost 5 bases, V lost 6 bases, and 9 bases had no gene match. Germline assignment: CDR1 MNHNS and CDR2 SASEGT. The CDR3 sequence is 15 residues long. CDR3: CASREPGQGDQPQHF. CDR3 coding DNA: TGTGCCAGCAGAGAACCCGGACAGGGAGATCAGCCCCAGCATTTT.

The CDR3 DNA reads as TGCGCCAGCAGCTTGGCCGGACTAGCGGAAAGAGGCGGGGAGCTGTTTTTT. It is translated as CASSLAGLAERGGELFF. The chain recombines TRBV5-1 with TRBJ2-2; 10 bases fit TRBD2. CDR3 size: 17 residues. Germline-derived CDR1 and CDR2 are SGHRS and YFSETQ. J was trimmed by 7 bases and V by 0 bases; bases with no gene match: 9. Together with reference TRBV5-1 and TRBJ2-2, the CDR3 gives the full variable domain: KAGVTQTPRYLIKTRGQQVTLSCSPISGHRSVSWYQQTPGQGLQFLFEYFSETQRNKGNFPGRFSGRQFSNSRSEMNVSTLELGDSALYLCASSLAGLAERGGELFFGEGSRLTVL.

This clonotype was counted many times. The V call is TRBV6-2 or TRBV6-3, the J call TRBJ2-5; D uncertain. The germline CDR1 and CDR2 sequences are MNHEY and SVGEGT. The CDR3 length is 11 residues. V was pared by 7 bases and J by 5 bases, with 8 bases between. CDR3 nucleotides: TGTGCCAGCACCCAAGGGGAGACCCAGTACTTC. Protein: CASTQGETQYF.

This chain joins TRBV7-6 and TRBJ2-1; D is tentatively TRBD1 or TRBD2 (5 bases each). The CDR3 has 15 amino acids. Germline V CDR1 and CDR2: SGHVS, FNYEAQ. Deletions cut 1 base from V and 9 bases from J, with 16 bases between. The CDR3 spells CASSLVGTAYGEQFF. Here the CDR3 DNA reads TGTGCCAGCAGCTTAGTGGGGACCGCCTACGGTGAGCAGTTCTTC.

In DNA, the CDR3 is TGTGCCAGCAGACGGGGGGCCATCACAGATACGCAGTATTTT. Its protein product is CASRRGAITDTQYF. V and J are TRBV27 and TRBJ2-3, with D possibly being TRBD2 (7 bases). This CDR3 is built from 14 residues. Deletions cut 6 bases from V and 2 bases from J, with 12 bases between. Germline V gives CDR1 MNHEY, CDR2 SMNVEV (reference sequence).

The genes are TRBV7-9 and TRBJ1-1; D gene uncertain. Trimming took 5 bases from V and 1 from J, leaving 11 bases between them. This CDR3 has 14 amino acids. Germline V gene sequence: CDR1 SEHNR, CDR2 FQNEAQ (reference sequence). The CDR3 loop reads CASSMPPGNTEAFF. CDR3 sequence (DNA): TGTGCCAGCAGCATGCCGCCAGGGAACACTGAAGCTTTCTTT.

This clonotype was recorded a few times. This rearrangement joins TRBV6-1 to TRBJ2-2; 11 bases fit TRBD1. After removal of 7 bases from V and 4 bases from J, the junction contained 14 bases not matched to a gene. The CDR3 sequence is 18 residues long. Germline V CDR1 and CDR2: MNHNS, SASEGT. The CDR3 sequence: CASTRTGGFNSGTGELFF. The CDR3 coding sequence is TGTGCCAGCACTAGGACAGGGGGCTTCAACTCGGGCACCGGGGAGCTGTTTTTT.

This clonotype was seen only a few times. The V gene is TRBV5-1, the J gene TRBJ2-3, with 7 bases that match TRBD2. V lost 7 bases, J lost 2 bases, and 10 bases stayed unmatched. CDR1 and CDR2 (germline): SGHRS, YFSETQ. The CDR3 totals 15 residues. The CDR3 nucleotides are TGCGCCAGCGTCCGCGGGGGAGGTAACACAGATACGCAGTATTTT. It codes for CASVRGGGNTDTQYF.

This clonotype turned up a few times. The chain has TRBV7-3 and TRBJ2-2; D is undetermined. V was cut by 5 bases and J by 4 bases, with 17 bases left in between. Looked up from germline, CDR1 is SGHTA and CDR2 is FQGTGA. The CDR3 has 16 residues. CDR3 in DNA: TGTGCCAGCAGCCCAATGGGCGCCATGGGCACCGGGGAGCTGTTTTTT. Its translation: CASSPMGAMGTGELFF.

Only a few counts were recorded for this clonotype. The chain uses TRBV12-3 or TRBV12-4 and TRBJ1-5; D is possibly TRBD1 (6 bases). The CDR3 has 15 amino acids. The V end was cut by 4 bases, the J end by 1 base, with 11 bases between. As DNA, the CDR3 is TGTGCCAGCAGTTCCCAGGGGTTGAGCAATCAGCCCCAGCATTTT. This gives the protein CASSSQGLSNQPQHF.

This clonotype was counted only a few times. The V and J genes are TRBV5-1 and TRBJ2-3, with 8 bases lining up with TRBD2. The germline V gene encodes CDR1 SGHRS and CDR2 YFSETQ. CDR3 length: 14 amino acids. J was trimmed by 4 bases and V by 0 bases; bases with no gene match: 1. The CDR3 DNA reads TGCGCCAGCAGCTTGGATAGCGGGGCAGATACGCAGTATTTT. It is translated as CASSLDSGADTQYF. The full variable domain, in which reference TRBV5-1 and TRBJ2-3 provide the parts outside the CDR3, is KAGVTQTPRYLIKTRGQQVTLSCSPISGHRSVSWYQQTPGQGLQFLFEYFSETQRNKGNFPGRFSGRQFSNSRSEMNVSTLELGDSALYLCASSLDSGADTQYFGPGTRLTVL.

V usage is TRBV27 and J usage is TRBJ2-7, with D maybe TRBD1 (6 bases). Germline CDR1 and CDR2: MNHEY and SMNVEV (reference sequence). CDR3 length: 14 amino acids. V was shortened by 1 base and J by 4 bases, with 11 bases between the two germline ends. CDR3 sequence (DNA): TGTGCCAGCAGTTTATGGGCAGGGGCATACGAGCAGTACTTC. It encodes CASSLWAGAYEQYF.

This clonotype appeared many times. The V gene is TRBV10-3, the J gene TRBJ2-7; a weak D match, TRBD2 (5 bases). The germline gives CDR1 ENHRY, CDR2 SYGVKD. V lost 0 bases and J lost 7, with 22 bases in between. The CDR3 length is 17 residues. The CDR3 nucleotides read TGTGCCATCAGTGAGTCGATCTTTCGAGGGCCGAGGATGGAGCAGTACTTC. Translated: CAISESIFRGPRMEQYF.

The chain joins TRBV11-2 to TRBJ2-7; 7 bases agree with TRBD2. The CDR3 loop spans 13 amino acids. Germline V lookup: CDR1 SGHAT, CDR2 FQNNGV. V trimming: 4 bases; J trimming: 4 bases; junction bases outside the gene matches: 4. This CDR3 is CASSSTGGYEQYV. The CDR3 DNA is TGTGCCAGCAGCTCGACCGGGGGGTACGAGCAGTACGTC.

The chain recombines TRBV6-5 with TRBJ2-1; 9 bases fit TRBD1. This CDR3 contains 15 residues. The V gene end was trimmed by 4 bases and the J gene end by 8 bases; junction bases not matched to a gene: 9. Germline V lookup: CDR1 MNHEY, CDR2 SVGAGI. The CDR3 region is CASSSTGGRVYEQFF. The CDR3 nucleotides are TGTGCCAGCAGTTCAACAGGGGGCCGAGTCTATGAGCAGTTCTTC.

The chain uses TRBV28 and TRBJ1-5; D might be TRBD1 (5 bases). There are 13 residues in the CDR3. With 6 bases removed from V and 5 bases from J, the gap between germline ends came to 11 bases. Germline CDR1 is MDHEN and CDR2 is SYDVKM. CDR3 sequence reads: CASSRVGDQPQHF. CDR3 in DNA: TGTGCCAGCAGCAGGGTTGGGGATCAGCCCCAGCATTTT. The variable domain in full, with the rest retrieved from reference TRBV28 and TRBJ1-5, is DVKVTQSSRYLVKRTGEKVFLECVQDMDHENMFWYRQDPGLGLRLIYFSYDVKMKEKGDIPEGYSVSREKKERFSLILESASTNQTSMYLCASSRVGDQPQHFGDGTRLSIL.

This clonotype was counted many times. At one boundary the junction diverges from the germline segment, which might be a read error. The rearrangement links TRBV12-3 or TRBV12-4 to TRBJ2-1; D might be TRBD2 (6 bases). The CDR3 covers 15 residues. The CDR3: CASSLAAGSYNEQFF. The CDR3 region has the DNA TGTGCCAGCAGCTTAGCGGCGGGATCCTACAATGAGCAGTTCTTC.

This chain joins TRBV7-9 and TRBJ2-7; the D gene is possibly TRBD2 (5 bases). V gave up 5 bases and J gave up 4 bases, with 12 bases separating them. Germline V gene data show CDR1 as SEHNR and CDR2 as FQNEAQ (reference sequence). The CDR3 has 13 residues. CDR3 in amino acids: CASSHGGKYEQYF. The DNA for the CDR3 is TGTGCCAGCAGCCACGGAGGTAAATACGAGCAGTACTTC.

This clonotype was recorded a few times. The chain couples TRBV20-1 to TRBJ2-7; the match to TRBD2 covers 7 bases. This CDR3 is built from 15 residues. Per the germline V gene, CDR1 is DFQATT and CDR2 is SNEGSKA (reference sequence). With 0 bases clipped from V and 5 bases from J, the junction kept 10 bases outside the gene matches. CDR3 loop: CSARDRIGGSHEQYF. The CDR3, as DNA: TGCAGTGCTAGAGATCGAATTGGCGGGAGCCACGAGCAGTACTTC.

This clonotype was counted ten times or more. The chain joins TRBV12-3 or TRBV12-4 to TRBJ2-3; D is unclear. This CDR3 comprises 14 residues. V was trimmed by 1 base and J by 4 bases, leaving 9 bases between them. CDR3: CASSLVVGPDTQYF. The CDR3 DNA reads TGTGCCAGCAGTTTAGTCGTTGGGCCAGATACGCAGTATTTT.

This clonotype was picked up a small number of times. This rearrangement joins TRBV24-1 to TRBJ2-3; TRBD1 or TRBD2 may be the D gene (6 bases each). CDR3 length: 15 amino acids. The V end lost 0 bases, the J end lost 5 bases, and 11 bases lay between the germline ends. Germline V lookup: CDR1 KGHDR, CDR2 SFDVKD. The CDR3 loop reads CATSDLEGGRDTQYF. CDR3 in DNA: TGTGCCACCAGTGATTTGGAAGGGGGGAGAGATACGCAGTATTTT.

This clonotype was counted only a few times. V and J are TRBV7-9 and TRBJ1-6; no definite D call. Germline V CDR1 and CDR2: SEHNR, FQNEAQ (reference sequence). Trimming removed 3 bases from V and 11 bases from J, with 11 bases in between. The CDR3 spans 13 residues. As DNA, the CDR3 is TGTGCCAGCAGCTTGTTTCCCCTTCCACCCCTCCACTTT. Translation: CASSLFPLPPLHF.

This clonotype showed up just a few times. The V and J genes are TRBV29-1 and TRBJ2-5; 7 bases are shared with TRBD1. V trimming: 6 bases; J trimming: 2 bases; junction bases outside the gene matches: 0. The CDR3 contains 11 residues. Looked up from germline, CDR1 is SQVTM and CDR2 is ANQGSEA. The CDR3 DNA reads TGCAGCGTGGGACAGCAAGAGACCCAGTACTTC. This translates into CSVGQQETQYF.

The J gene is TRBJ2-5, the V gene TRBV4-1; D is unresolved. CDR3 length: 13 amino acids. Germline V CDR1 and CDR2: MGHRA, YSYEKL. V shed 2 bases and J shed 3 bases, with 7 bases lying between them. CDR3 protein: CASSQFREETQYF. CDR3 sequence (DNA): TGCGCCAGCAGCCAATTTCGGGAAGAGACCCAGTACTTC.

This clonotype appeared a few times. The gene calls are TRBV4-1 and TRBJ2-1, with TRBD2 matching over 8 bases. CDR1 and CDR2 (germline): MGHRA, YSYEKL. Losses at the gene ends were 2 bases for V and 0 bases for J; bases not matched to a gene: 6. This CDR3 region has 17 residues. The CDR3 region is CASSQLGSGVSYNEQFF. Written as DNA, the CDR3 is TGCGCCAGCAGCCAATTGGGTAGCGGGGTCTCCTACAATGAGCAGTTCTTC.

V usage is TRBV24-1 and J usage is TRBJ1-5; 7 bases line up with TRBD1. With V trimmed by 7 bases and J by 6 bases, 2 bases remained unmatched. This CDR3 has 12 residues. Germline V CDR1 and CDR2: KGHDR, SFDVKD. CDR3 coding DNA: TGTGCCACCAGCACAGGGGTTCAGCCCCAGCATTTT. Its translation is CATSTGVQPQHF.

The rearrangement uses TRBV5-8 and TRBJ2-5; TRBD2 agrees at 8 bases. CDR1 SGHTS and CDR2 YDEGEE come from the germline V gene. The length of the CDR3 is 15 residues. Trimming removed 0 bases from V and 1 base from J; junction bases left unmatched: 2. The CDR3 here is CASSLGTSFQETQYF. For the CDR3, the DNA is TGTGCCAGCAGCTTGGGGACTAGCTTCCAAGAGACCCAGTACTTC.

The chain carries TRBV4-1 and TRBJ1-1; no clear D gene. V was cut by 1 base and J by 2 bases, with 11 bases left in between. CDR1 and CDR2 from the germline V gene are MGHRA and YSYEKL. The CDR3 extends over 15 amino acids. The CDR3 bases are TGCGCCAGCAGCCAAGTAAGGAACAGCAACACTGAAGCTTTCTTT. This codes for CASSQVRNSNTEAFF.

This clonotype was observed a few times. V gene TRBV7-9 combines with J gene TRBJ2-3, with no clear D. From germline, CDR1 is SEHNR and CDR2 FQNEAQ (reference sequence). V lost 4 bases and J lost 0, with 11 bases in between. This CDR3 spans 15 amino acids. Here the CDR3 reads CASSSAGWSTDTQYF. The DNA for the CDR3 is TGTGCCAGCAGCTCCGCCGGTTGGAGCACAGATACGCAGTATTTT. Using reference TRBV7-9 and TRBJ2-3 for the parts outside the CDR3, the full variable domain is DTGVSQNPRHKITKRGQNVTFRCDPISEHNRLYWYRQTLGQGPEFLTYFQNEAQLEKSRLLSDRFSAERPKGSFSTLEIQRTEQGDSAMYLCASSSAGWSTDTQYFGPGTRLTVL.